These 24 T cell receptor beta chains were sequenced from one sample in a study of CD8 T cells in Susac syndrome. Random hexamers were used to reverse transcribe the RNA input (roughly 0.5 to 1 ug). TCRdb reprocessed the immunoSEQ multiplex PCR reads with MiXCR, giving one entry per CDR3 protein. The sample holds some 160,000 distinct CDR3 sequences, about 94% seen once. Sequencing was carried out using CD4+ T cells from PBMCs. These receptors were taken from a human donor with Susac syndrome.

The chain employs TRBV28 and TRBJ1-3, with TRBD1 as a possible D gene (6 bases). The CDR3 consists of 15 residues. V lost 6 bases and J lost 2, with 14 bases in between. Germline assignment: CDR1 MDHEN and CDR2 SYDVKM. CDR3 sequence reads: CASREQGGPGNTIYF. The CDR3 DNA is TGTGCCAGCAGAGAACAGGGAGGCCCTGGAAACACCATATATTTT.

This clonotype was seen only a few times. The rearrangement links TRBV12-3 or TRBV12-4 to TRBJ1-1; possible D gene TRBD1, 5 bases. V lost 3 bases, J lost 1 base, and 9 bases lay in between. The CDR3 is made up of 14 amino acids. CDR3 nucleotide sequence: TGTGCCAGCAGTTTGCAGGGTTCGAACACTGAAGCTTTCTTT. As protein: CASSLQGSNTEAFF.

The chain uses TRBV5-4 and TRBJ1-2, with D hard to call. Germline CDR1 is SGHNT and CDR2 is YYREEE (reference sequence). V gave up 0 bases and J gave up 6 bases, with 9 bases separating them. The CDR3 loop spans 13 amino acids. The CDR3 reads CASSLAREHGYTF. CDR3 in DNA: TGTGCCAGCAGCTTGGCCCGGGAACATGGCTACACCTTC. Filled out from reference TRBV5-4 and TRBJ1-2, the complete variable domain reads ETGVTQSPTHLIKTRGQQVTLRCSSQSGHNTVSWYQQALGQGPQFIFQYYREEENGRGNFPPRFSGLQFPNYSSELNVNALELDDSALYLCASSLAREHGYTFGSGTRLTVV.

In DNA form, the CDR3 reads TGTGCCAGCAGCCTGACTAGCGGGGTCTCGGAGCAGTTCTTC. This codes for CASSLTSGVSEQFF. The rearrangement joins TRBV14 to TRBJ2-1; TRBD2 agrees at 11 bases. J lost 10 bases, V lost 4 bases, and 6 bases had no gene match. The CDR3 loop spans 14 amino acids. CDR1 SGHDN and CDR2 FVKESK come from the germline V gene.

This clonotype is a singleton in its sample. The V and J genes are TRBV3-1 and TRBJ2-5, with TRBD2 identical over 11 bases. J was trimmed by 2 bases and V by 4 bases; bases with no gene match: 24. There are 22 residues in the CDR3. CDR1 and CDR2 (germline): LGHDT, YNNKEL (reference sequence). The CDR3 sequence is CASSRNTRVAGGPRSNQETQYF. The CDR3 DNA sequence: TGTGCCAGCAGCCGCAACACCAGAGTAGCGGGAGGGCCTCGATCAAATCAAGAGACCCAGTACTTC.

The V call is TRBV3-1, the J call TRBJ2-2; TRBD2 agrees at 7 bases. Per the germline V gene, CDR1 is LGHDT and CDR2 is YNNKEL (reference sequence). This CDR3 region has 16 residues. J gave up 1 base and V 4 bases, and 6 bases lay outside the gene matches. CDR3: CASSPPSGLNTGELFF. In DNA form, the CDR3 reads TGTGCCAGCAGCCCTCCTAGCGGATTGAACACCGGGGAGCTGTTTTTT. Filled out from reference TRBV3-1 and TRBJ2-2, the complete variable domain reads DTAVSQTPKYLVTQMGNDKSIKCEQNLGHDTMYWYKQDSKKFLKIMFSYNNKELIINETVPNRFSPKSPDKAHLNLHINSLELGDSAVYFCASSPPSGLNTGELFFGEGSRLTVL.

The CDR3 loop reads CASSYQGLWNQPQHF. The CDR3 DNA sequence: TGTGCCAGCAGTTATCAGGGTCTTTGGAATCAGCCCCAGCATTTT. The chain carries TRBV6-2 or TRBV6-3 and TRBJ1-5, with D perhaps TRBD1 (5 bases). The CDR3 is 15 residues long. Trimming stripped 3 bases from V and 4 bases from J, with 13 bases between. The germline gives CDR1 MNHEY, CDR2 SVGEGT.

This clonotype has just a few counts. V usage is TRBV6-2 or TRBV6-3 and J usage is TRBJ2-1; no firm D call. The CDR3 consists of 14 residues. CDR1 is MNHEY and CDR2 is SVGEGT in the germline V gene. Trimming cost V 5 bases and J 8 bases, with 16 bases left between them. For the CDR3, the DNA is TGTGCCAGCAGTATCCGGACCAAGGCGGATGAGCAGTTCTTC. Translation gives CASSIRTKADEQFF.

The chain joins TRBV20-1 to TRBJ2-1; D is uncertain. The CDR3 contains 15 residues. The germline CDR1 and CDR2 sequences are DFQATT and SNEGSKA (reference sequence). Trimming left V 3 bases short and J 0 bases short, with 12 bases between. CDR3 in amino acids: CSASPQIRSYNEQFF. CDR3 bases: TGCAGTGCTAGTCCCCAAATTCGCTCCTACAATGAGCAGTTCTTC.

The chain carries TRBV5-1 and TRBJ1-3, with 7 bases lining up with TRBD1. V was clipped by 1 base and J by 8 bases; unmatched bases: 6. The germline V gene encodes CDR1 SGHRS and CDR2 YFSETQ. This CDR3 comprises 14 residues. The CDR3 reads CASSLTGERDTIYF. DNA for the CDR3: TGCGCCAGCAGCTTGACAGGGGAAAGGGACACCATATATTTT.

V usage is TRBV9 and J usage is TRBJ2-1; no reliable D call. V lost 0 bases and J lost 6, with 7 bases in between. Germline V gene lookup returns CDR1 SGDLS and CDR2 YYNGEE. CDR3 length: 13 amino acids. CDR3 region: CASSVGVVNEQFF. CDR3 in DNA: TGTGCCAGCAGCGTAGGGGTAGTCAATGAGCAGTTCTTC.

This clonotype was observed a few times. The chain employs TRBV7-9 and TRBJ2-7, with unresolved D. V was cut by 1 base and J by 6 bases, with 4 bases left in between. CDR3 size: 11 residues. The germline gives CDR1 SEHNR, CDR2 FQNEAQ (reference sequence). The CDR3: CASSLGREQYF. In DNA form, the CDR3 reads TGTGCCAGCAGCTTAGGACGCGAGCAGTACTTC.

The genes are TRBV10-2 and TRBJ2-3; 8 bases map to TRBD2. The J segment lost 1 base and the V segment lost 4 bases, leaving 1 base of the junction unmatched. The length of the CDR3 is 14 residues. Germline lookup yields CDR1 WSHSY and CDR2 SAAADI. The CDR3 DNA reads TGCGCCAGCAGTGTGACTAGCGGCACAGATACGCAGTATTTT. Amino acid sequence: CASSVTSGTDTQYF.

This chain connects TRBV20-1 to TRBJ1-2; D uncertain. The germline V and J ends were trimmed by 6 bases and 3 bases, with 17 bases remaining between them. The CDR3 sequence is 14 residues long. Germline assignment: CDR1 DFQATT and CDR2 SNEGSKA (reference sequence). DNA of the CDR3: TGCAGTGCCAGGAGGACGCGGTCGGACTATGGCTACACCTTC. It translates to CSARRTRSDYGYTF.

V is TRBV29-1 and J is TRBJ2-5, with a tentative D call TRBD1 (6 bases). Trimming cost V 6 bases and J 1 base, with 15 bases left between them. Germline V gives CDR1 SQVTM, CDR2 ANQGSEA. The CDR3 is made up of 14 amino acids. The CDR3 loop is CSVLTGTSQETQYF. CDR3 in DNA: TGCAGCGTATTAACCGGGACATCCCAAGAGACCCAGTACTTC.

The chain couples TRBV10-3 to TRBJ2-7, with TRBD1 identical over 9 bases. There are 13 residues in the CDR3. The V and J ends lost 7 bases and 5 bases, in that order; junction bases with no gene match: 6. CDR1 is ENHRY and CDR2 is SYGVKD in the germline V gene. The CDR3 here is CAINTGTGNEQYF. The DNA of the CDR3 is TGTGCCATCAACACCGGGACAGGGAACGAGCAGTACTTC.

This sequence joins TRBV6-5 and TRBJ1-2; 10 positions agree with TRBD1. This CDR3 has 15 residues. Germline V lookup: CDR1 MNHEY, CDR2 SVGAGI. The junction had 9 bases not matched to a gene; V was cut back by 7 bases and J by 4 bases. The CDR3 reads CASKQDRGLLYGYTF. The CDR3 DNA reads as TGTGCCAGCAAACAAGACAGGGGGCTTCTCTATGGCTACACCTTC.

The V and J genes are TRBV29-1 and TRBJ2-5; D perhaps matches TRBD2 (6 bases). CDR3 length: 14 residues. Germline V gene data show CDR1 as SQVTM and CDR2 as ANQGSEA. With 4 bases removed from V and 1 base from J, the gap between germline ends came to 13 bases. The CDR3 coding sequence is TGCAGCGTTGTCGGTCCGGGGGTCCAAGAGACCCAGTACTTC. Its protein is CSVVGPGVQETQYF.

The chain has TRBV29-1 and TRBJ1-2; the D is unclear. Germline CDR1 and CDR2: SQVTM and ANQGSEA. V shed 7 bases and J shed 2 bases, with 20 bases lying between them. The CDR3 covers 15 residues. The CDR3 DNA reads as TGCAGCGCCCTGGCGACTTCGGTGGCCAACTATGGCTACACCTTC. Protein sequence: CSALATSVANYGYTF.

Here the CDR3 DNA reads TGTGCCACCAGTGACCACTCCTCCACGGGGGGGTTGTCCGGGGAGCTGTTTTTT. Translation: CATSDHSSTGGLSGELFF. The chain combines TRBV24-1 with TRBJ2-2; 8 nucleotides agree with TRBD2. The ends lost 4 bases at V and 6 bases at J; junction bases unmatched: 15. The CDR3 extends over 18 amino acids. Germline loops: CDR1 KGHDR, CDR2 SFDVKD.

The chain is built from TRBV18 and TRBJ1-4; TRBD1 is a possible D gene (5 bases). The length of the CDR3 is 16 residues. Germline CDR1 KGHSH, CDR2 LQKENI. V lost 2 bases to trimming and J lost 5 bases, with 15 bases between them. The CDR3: CASSPGEPGRNEKLFF. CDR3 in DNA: TGTGCCAGCTCACCAGGAGAACCGGGGCGGAATGAAAAACTGTTTTTT.

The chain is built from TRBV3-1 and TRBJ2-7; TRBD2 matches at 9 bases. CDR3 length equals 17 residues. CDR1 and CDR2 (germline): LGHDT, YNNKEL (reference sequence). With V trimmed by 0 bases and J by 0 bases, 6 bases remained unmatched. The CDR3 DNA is TGTGCCAGCAGCCAAGATGGCAGCGGGGGGTTCTCCTACGAGCAGTACTTC. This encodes CASSQDGSGGFSYEQYF.

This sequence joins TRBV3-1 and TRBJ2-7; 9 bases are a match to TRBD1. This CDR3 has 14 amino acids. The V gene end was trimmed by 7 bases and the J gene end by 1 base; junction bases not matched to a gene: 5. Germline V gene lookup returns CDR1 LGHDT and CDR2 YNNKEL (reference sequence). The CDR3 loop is CASNPGTGSYEQYF. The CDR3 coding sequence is TGTGCCAGCAACCCCGGGACAGGGTCCTACGAGCAGTACTTC.

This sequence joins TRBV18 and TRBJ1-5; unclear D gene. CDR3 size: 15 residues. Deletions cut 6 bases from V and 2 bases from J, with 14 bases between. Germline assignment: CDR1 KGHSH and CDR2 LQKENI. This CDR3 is CASSTGGSGNQPQHF. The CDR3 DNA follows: TGTGCCAGCTCTACGGGTGGATCGGGCAATCAGCCCCAGCATTTT.